This T cell receptor (beta chain) stems from a study of blood T cell repertoires in COVID-19. Turning to the study itself: COVID-19 samples from acute and convalescent phases originated in the United States, Italy and Spain. The analysed material was cDNA or gDNA that came from T cells, B-cell-depleted T cells, or PBMCs.

CDR1 is SGHVS and CDR2 is FQNEAQ in the germline V gene. V trimming: 0 bases; J trimming: 3 bases; junction bases outside the gene matches: 4. The CDR3 contains 16 residues. Generated by immunoSEQ multiplex PCR, the TCRdb table keeps only in-frame clones and is missing some. The data hold about 160,000 clones, with approximately 81% observed a single time. The clonotype originates from a woman aged 40-49 years with acute COVID-19. The chain recombines TRBV7-8 with TRBJ2-1, with 8 bases identical to TRBD2. Sequencing was carried out using PBMCs or T cells enriched from blood (not recorded which). The CDR3 sequence: CASSLARGDHYNEQFF. CDR3 nucleotides: TGTGCCAGCAGCTTAGCGCGGGGGGATCACTACAATGAGCAGTTCTTC.